What follows are 5 T cell receptor beta chains derived from one specimen sequenced in a study of blood T cells in healthy people across ages. A sample-barcoded 5' primer and a J-beta primer mix were used in a second PCR of roughly 7 to 11 cycles. TCRdb re-analysed the 5' RACE reads in MiXCR, keeping a single row per CDR3 protein. The data show around 1.7 million distinct CDR3 sequences, approximately 30% seen once. The sample taken for sequencing was blood. The receptor set was obtained from a woman aged 25 to 39 in good health.

The chain employs TRBV2 and TRBJ2-7, with D possibly TRBD1 on 6 matching bases. CDR1 SNHLY and CDR2 FYNNEI come from the germline V gene. The CDR3 totals 13 residues. CDR3: CATLGASSYEQYF. The CDR3 DNA is TGTGCTACTCTGGGGGCTAGCTCCTACGAGCAGTACTTC.

This clonotype was observed many times. J is TRBJ2-1 and V is TRBV9, with D perhaps TRBD2 (6 bases). Germline values: CDR1 SGDLS, CDR2 YYNGEE. Trimming left V 3 bases short and J 6 bases short, with 7 bases between. The CDR3 runs 12 residues. CDR3 coding DNA: TGTGCCAGCAGCGGGGGAGGCAATGAGCAGTTCTTC. Its translation: CASSGGGNEQFF.

This clonotype was picked up many times. The chain couples TRBV12-3 or TRBV12-4 to TRBJ2-7; 12 positions match TRBD2. V shed 5 bases, J shed 6 bases, and the junction held 8 bases outside the gene matches. CDR3 size: 15 residues. This CDR3 is CASSQRLAGVSEQYF. CDR3 nucleotide sequence: TGTGCCAGCAGTCAACGACTAGCGGGAGTATCCGAGCAGTACTTC.

This clonotype occurred a few times. This chain connects TRBV7-9 to TRBJ2-3, with 7 nucleotides matching TRBD2. V shed 5 bases and J 3 bases; nucleotides not matched to a gene: 8. The CDR3 length is 15 residues. CDR1 is SEHNR, CDR2 FQNEAQ, per germline (reference sequence). DNA of the CDR3: TGTGCCAGCAGCGGACTAGTAATTTCGACAGATACGCAGTATTTT. Translating gives CASSGLVISTDTQYF.

With respect to this clonotype: A read error is possible here, since a much larger clone lies one base away. This chain's CDR3 is CASSLEKMDSYEQYF. CDR3 DNA: TGTGCCAGCAGCTTGGAGAAAATGGATTCCTACGAGCAGTACTTC. The rearrangement links TRBV7-6 to TRBJ2-7, with no clear D. The CDR3 has 15 amino acids. V was clipped by 3 bases and J by 1 base, with 13 bases between them. Germline CDR1 and CDR2: SGHVS and FNYEAQ.